This entry concerns a single T cell receptor beta chain. The V gene lost 5 bases and the J gene lost 5 bases, with 19 bases spanning the gap. Germline assignment: CDR1 MGHDK and CDR2 SYGVNS. CDR3 length equals 15 residues. Under the authors' procedure: Researchers report that nucleated cell counts were estimated from reference gene primer amplification. TCRdb's table, derived via immunoSEQ multiplex PCR, lists solely in-frame clones and lacks some. D and trimming come from the DNA, and the V and J calls and clone size come from that table. The sample lists about 96,000 clones; about three quarters were seen once. These data are taken from a study of blood T cell repertoires in COVID-19. Across the study: Samples came from the United States, Italy and Spain, spanning acute and convalescent COVID-19. The analysed material was cDNA or gDNA that came from T cells, B-cell-depleted T cells, or PBMCs.

The receptor comes from a man aged 45 to 65 who had recovered from COVID-19. Sequenced: peripheral blood. V usage is TRBV25-1 and J usage is TRBJ2-7; D is ambiguous. As DNA, the CDR3 is TGTGCCAGCAGTAGGTCGGAGCAGTGGTTCCACGAGCAGTACTTC. This codes for CASSRSEQWFHEQYF.